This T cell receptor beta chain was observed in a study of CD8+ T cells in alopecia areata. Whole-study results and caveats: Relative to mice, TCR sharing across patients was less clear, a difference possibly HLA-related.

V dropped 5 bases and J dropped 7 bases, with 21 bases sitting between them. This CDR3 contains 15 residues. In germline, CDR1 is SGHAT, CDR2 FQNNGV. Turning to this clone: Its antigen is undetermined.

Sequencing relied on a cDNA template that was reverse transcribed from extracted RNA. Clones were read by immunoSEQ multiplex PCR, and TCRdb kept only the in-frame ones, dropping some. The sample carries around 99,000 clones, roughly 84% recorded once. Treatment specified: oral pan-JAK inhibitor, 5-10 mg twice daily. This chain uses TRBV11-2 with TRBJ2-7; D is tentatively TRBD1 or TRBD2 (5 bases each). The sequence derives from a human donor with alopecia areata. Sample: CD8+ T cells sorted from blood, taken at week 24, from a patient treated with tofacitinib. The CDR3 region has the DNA TGTGCCAGCAGCGTTTACGGGGACCCCCAGTCTGAGCAGTACTTC. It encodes CASSVYGDPQSEQYF.